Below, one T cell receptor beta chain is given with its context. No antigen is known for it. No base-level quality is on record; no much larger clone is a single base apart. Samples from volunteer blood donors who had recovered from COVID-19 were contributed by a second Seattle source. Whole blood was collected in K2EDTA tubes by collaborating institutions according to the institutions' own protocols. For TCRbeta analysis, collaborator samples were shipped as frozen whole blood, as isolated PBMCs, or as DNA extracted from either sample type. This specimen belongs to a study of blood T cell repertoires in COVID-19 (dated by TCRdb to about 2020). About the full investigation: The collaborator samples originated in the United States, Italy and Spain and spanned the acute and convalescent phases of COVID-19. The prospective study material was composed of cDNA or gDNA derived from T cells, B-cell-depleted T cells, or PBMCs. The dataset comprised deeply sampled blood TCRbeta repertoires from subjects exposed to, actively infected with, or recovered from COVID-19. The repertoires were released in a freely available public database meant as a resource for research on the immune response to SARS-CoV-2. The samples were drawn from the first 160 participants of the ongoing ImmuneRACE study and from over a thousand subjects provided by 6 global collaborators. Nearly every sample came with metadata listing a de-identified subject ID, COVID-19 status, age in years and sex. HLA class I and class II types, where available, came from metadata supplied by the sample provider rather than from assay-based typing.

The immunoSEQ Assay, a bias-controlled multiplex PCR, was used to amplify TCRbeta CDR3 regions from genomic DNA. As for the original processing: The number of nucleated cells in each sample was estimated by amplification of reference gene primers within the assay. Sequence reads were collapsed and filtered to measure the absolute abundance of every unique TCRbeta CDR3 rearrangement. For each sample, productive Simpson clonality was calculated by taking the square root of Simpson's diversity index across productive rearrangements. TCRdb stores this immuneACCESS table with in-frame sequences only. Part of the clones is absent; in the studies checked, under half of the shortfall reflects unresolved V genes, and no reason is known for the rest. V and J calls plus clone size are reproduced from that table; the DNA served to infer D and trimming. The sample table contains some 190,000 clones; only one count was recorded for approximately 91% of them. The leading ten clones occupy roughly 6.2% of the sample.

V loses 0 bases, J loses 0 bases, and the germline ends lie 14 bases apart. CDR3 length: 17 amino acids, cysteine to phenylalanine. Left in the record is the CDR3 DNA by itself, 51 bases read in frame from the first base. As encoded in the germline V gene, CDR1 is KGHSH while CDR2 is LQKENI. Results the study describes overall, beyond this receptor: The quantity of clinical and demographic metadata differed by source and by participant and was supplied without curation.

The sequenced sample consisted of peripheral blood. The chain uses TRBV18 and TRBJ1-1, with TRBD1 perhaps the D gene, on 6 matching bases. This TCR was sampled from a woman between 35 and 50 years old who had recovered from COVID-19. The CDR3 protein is CASSPPVGQKVNTEAFF. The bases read TGTGCCAGCTCACCACCGGTTGGACAGAAAGTGAACACTGAAGCTTTCTTT.